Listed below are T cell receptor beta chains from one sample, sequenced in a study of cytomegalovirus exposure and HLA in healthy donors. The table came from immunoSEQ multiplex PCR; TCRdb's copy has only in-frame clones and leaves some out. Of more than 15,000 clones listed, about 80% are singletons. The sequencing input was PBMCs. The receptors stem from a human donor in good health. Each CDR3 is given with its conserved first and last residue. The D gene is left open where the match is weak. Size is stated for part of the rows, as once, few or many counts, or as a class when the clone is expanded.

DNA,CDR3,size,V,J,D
TGTGCCAGCAGCTCCGGAGGGTCTGGGACGGGCGGCAATCAGCCCCAGCATTTT,CASSSGGSGTGGNQPQHF,-,TRBV28,TRBJ1-5,-
TGTGCCTCGGGACAGGGTACCTACGAGCAGTACTTC,CASGQGTYEQYF,few,TRBV27,TRBJ2-7,TRBD1
TGTGCCTGGAGTGTCGGAGACACCGGGGAGCTGTTTTTT,CAWSVGDTGELFF,few,TRBV30,TRBJ2-2,-
TGTGCCATCAGTGACCCCGAGGGAGAACCGTACAATGAGCAGTTCTTC,CAISDPEGEPYNEQFF,once,TRBV10-3,TRBJ2-1,-
TGCGCCAGCAGCCCAGAACAGGGGGCGGTCTACGAGCAGTACTTC,CASSPEQGAVYEQYF,few,TRBV4-3,TRBJ2-7,TRBD1
TGTGCCAGCAGCGCCACAGGGGGCTCAGATACGCAGTATTTT,CASSATGGSDTQYF,-,TRBV7-7,TRBJ2-3,TRBD1
TGCGCCAGCAGCCTTCCCAGTAGCGGGAGTACCTACAATGAGCAGTTCTTC,CASSLPSSGSTYNEQFF,-,TRBV5-1,TRBJ2-1,TRBD2
TGTGCCAGCAGCATTAGCGGGACTAGCACAGATACGCAGTATTTT,CASSISGTSTDTQYF,-,TRBV7-8,TRBJ2-3,TRBD2
TGTGCCAGCAGCCGGGAAACAGGGAGTGAGCAGTTCTTC,CASSRETGSEQFF,once,TRBV7-9,TRBJ2-1,-
TGTGCCAGCTCACCACCTCGGGGGGGTCCACCCTCAGATACGCAGTATTTT,CASSPPRGGPPSDTQYF,-,TRBV18,TRBJ2-3,TRBD2
TGTGCCAGCAGTTACCAGGTTAGCTCCTACAATGAGCAGTTCTTC,CASSYQVSSYNEQFF,-,TRBV6-5,TRBJ2-1,-
TGTGCCAGCAGCTTCCTTGGACAGGGCCCCACGAACACTGAAGCTTTCTTT,CASSFLGQGPTNTEAFF,-,TRBV5-4,TRBJ1-1,TRBD1
TGTGCCAGCAGCTTGATGACAGGGGCCCTCTATGGCTACACCTTC,CASSLMTGALYGYTF,-,TRBV5-6,TRBJ1-2,TRBD1
TGTGCCAGCAGTGACTCGGCCCCAATAAGCTCCTACGAGCAGTACTTC,CASSDSAPISSYEQYF,once,TRBV6-4,TRBJ2-7,-
TGTGCTAGTGGTTTGGTACGGCCAGGGGCCTACGAGCAGTACTTC,CASGLVRPGAYEQYF,once,TRBV12-5,TRBJ2-7,-
TGTGCCAGCAGCTTCCTGGCTAGCGGGACTGAAGAGCAGTACTTC,CASSFLASGTEEQYF,-,TRBV7-6,TRBJ2-7,TRBD2
TGCGCCAGCAGCGTAGATCGGACTGAAGCTTTCTTT,CASSVDRTEAFF,few,TRBV5-1,TRBJ1-1,-
TGTGCCAGCAGCTTGGCCGGACAGGGTTTGGCAGCTTTCTTT,CASSLAGQGLAAFF,-,TRBV7-2,TRBJ1-1,TRBD1
TGTGCCAGCAGCCTTCTTGGAAGGGGGAACACTGAAGCTTTCTTT,CASSLLGRGNTEAFF,few,TRBV2,TRBJ1-1,-
TGTGCCAGCAGTGAAGGACAGAACTATGGCTACACCTTC,CASSEGQNYGYTF,-,TRBV6-1,TRBJ1-2,-
TGTGCCAGCAGTTACGGGAGGGCCAATAACTATGGCTACACCTTC,CASSYGRANNYGYTF,once,TRBV6-5,TRBJ1-2,-
TGTGCCAGCACCTTCCGAGCGGGGGGCAGCACAGATACGCAGTATTTT,CASTFRAGGSTDTQYF,-,TRBV9,TRBJ2-3,TRBD2
TGTGCCAGCAGCTTACAAGGACTCCTTAGCAATCAGCCCCAGCATTTT,CASSLQGLLSNQPQHF,-,TRBV7-8,TRBJ1-5,-
TGTGCCAGCTCCCGGGAGGGAAAGGGAGAAAAACTGTTTTTT,CASSREGKGEKLFF,-,TRBV2,TRBJ1-4,-
TGTGCCAGCAGTGAAGCGGACAGGCCTAACTATGGCTACACCTTC,CASSEADRPNYGYTF,once,TRBV6-1,TRBJ1-2,TRBD1
TGTGCCAGCAGTTTACAGCCCGGGACAGCTAACACCGGGGAGCTGTTTTTT,CASSLQPGTANTGELFF,-,TRBV27,TRBJ2-2,TRBD1
TGCAGCGTTACCGCAAAAACCCCGGACTATGGCTACACCTTC,CSVTAKTPDYGYTF,-,TRBV29-1,TRBJ1-2,-
TGTGCCAGCAGCTTAGCAGGGGAAGGCTACACCTTC,CASSLAGEGYTF,once,TRBV7-9,TRBJ1-2,-
TGCGCCAGCAGTGATACGGGCTATGGCTACACCTTC,CASSDTGYGYTF,-,TRBV10-1,TRBJ1-2,-
TGTGCCAGCAGCTTGGCAGGGATAAATCAGCCCCAGCATTTT,CASSLAGINQPQHF,-,TRBV11-2,TRBJ1-5,-
TGTGCCAGCAGCCTCAGGGGAAACACCGGGGAGCTGTTTTTT,CASSLRGNTGELFF,-,TRBV6-5,TRBJ2-2,-
TGCGCCAGCAGCCAAGATGGGACAGACTTCTATGGCTACACCTTC,CASSQDGTDFYGYTF,-,TRBV5-4,TRBJ1-2,TRBD1
TGCGCCAGCAGCCAATCAGCCCCCGGGGAGACCCAGTACTTC,CASSQSAPGETQYF,-,TRBV4-1,TRBJ2-5,-
TGCGCCAGCAGCTTGGTATCGCGTGGCCTAGGGAGAGACTATGGCTACACCTTC,CASSLVSRGLGRDYGYTF,-,TRBV5-1,TRBJ1-2,-
TGTGCCAGCAGCGAAGAGGGTAATTCACCCCTCCACTTT,CASSEEGNSPLHF,few,TRBV9,TRBJ1-6,-